Listed below are T cell receptor beta chains from one sample, sequenced in a study of shared clonotypes between healthy human individuals. Using immunoSEQ multiplex PCR, the repertoire was profiled, and TCRdb retains in-frame clones only, with some absent. The sample has approximately 740,000 clones; 85% to 95% are singletons. Sequenced material: naive CD8+ T cells sorted from blood. The source is a man between 25 and 39 years old in good health. Each CDR3 is given with its conserved first and last residue. A D gene is named only where the DNA matches it firmly. Clone size is not always given. Where it is, it says once, few, many or a class for expanded clones.

J | D | V | size | DNA | CDR3
TRBJ2-3 | TRBD2 | TRBV13 | once | TGTGCCAGCAGCTTAGGAGCGGGAGGTCGCACAGATACGCAGTATTTT | CASSLGAGGRTDTQYF
TRBJ1-3 | NA | TRBV2 | NA | TGTGCCAGCGGAGGGTCTGCAGGCTCTGGAAACACCATATATTTT | CASGGSAGSGNTIYF
TRBJ1-1 | TRBD1 | TRBV6-6 | NA | TGTGCCAGCACCCCCGACAGGGGTTACGCTGAAGCTTTCTTT | CASTPDRGYAEAFF
TRBJ2-1 | NA | TRBV2 | once | TGTGCCAGCAGTCTGGACAGCAGCTCCTACAATGAGCAGTTCTTC | CASSLDSSSYNEQFF
TRBJ2-2 | NA | TRBV27 | NA | TGTGCCAGCAGTTTCTTATCCACAGGGACCGGGGAGCTGTTTTTT | CASSFLSTGTGELFF
TRBJ2-2 | NA | TRBV5-8 | NA | TGTGCCAGCAGCTCCGGGTCCCCCGGGGCGTCGACCGGGGAGCTGTTTTTT | CASSSGSPGASTGELFF
TRBJ2-6 | NA | TRBV7-6 | NA | TGTGCCAGCAGCTCCCTGAATCCTGTCCTGACTTTC | CASSSLNPVLTF
TRBJ2-7 | NA | TRBV7-9 | NA | TGTGCCAGCAGCCCCCCCGGACAGAACTACGAGCAGTACTTC | CASSPPGQNYEQYF
TRBJ2-1 | NA | TRBV11-2 | NA | TGTGCCAGCAGCGGAAGCGGACGTATCTACAATGAGCAGTTCTTC | CASSGSGRIYNEQFF
TRBJ2-7 | NA | TRBV6-6 | NA | TGTGCCAGCAGTTATTACGCGGGATTGGACGAGCAGTACTTC | CASSYYAGLDEQYF
TRBJ2-7 | NA | TRBV14 | NA | TGTGCCAGCAGCCTCTCTGCCAGTCTCTCCTACGAGCAGTACTTC | CASSLSASLSYEQYF
TRBJ2-7 | NA | TRBV11-2 | NA | TGTGCCAGCAGCTTAGGTCAGGGGAGTTCGTACGAGCAGTACTTC | CASSLGQGSSYEQYF
TRBJ1-2 | NA | TRBV6-4 | NA | TGTGCCAGCAGTGACGTGGGGACCGACAGCTACACCTTC | CASSDVGTDSYTF
TRBJ1-1 | NA | TRBV11-2 | NA | TGTGCCAGCAGCTTTGAGCCTTTAAGGGCTGAAGCTTTCTTT | CASSFEPLRAEAFF
TRBJ1-2 | NA | TRBV7-9 | NA | TGTGCCAGCAGCTTAGAGCCGGGACGTTCACTTAACTATGGCTACACCTTC | CASSLEPGRSLNYGYTF
TRBJ2-5 | NA | TRBV29-1 | once | TGCAGCGTTGAGGCCTTTTCCGTGGGGGACCCCTGGGAGACCCAGTACTTC | CSVEAFSVGDPWETQYF
TRBJ2-7 | TRBD1 | TRBV4-1 | once | TGCGCCAGCAGCCAAGCCGGGGACAGTAATTCCTACGAGCAGTACTTC | CASSQAGDSNSYEQYF
TRBJ2-7 | TRBD2 | TRBV6-1 | NA | TGTGCCAGCAGGATGGGGACTAGCGGTACCTACGAGCAGTACTTC | CASRMGTSGTYEQYF
TRBJ1-1 | NA | TRBV11-2 | NA | TGTGCCAGCAGCTTCAAAACGACTGGATTCATGAACACTGAAGCTTTCTTT | CASSFKTTGFMNTEAFF
TRBJ2-7 | TRBD1 | TRBV27 | NA | TGTGCCAGCGGGACAGGGTCGACCTACGAGCAGTACTTC | CASGTGSTYEQYF
TRBJ1-5 | NA | TRBV6-1 | NA | TGTGCCAGCAGTGGAGGGGAAACAGGGTATCAGCCCCAGCATTTT | CASSGGETGYQPQHF
TRBJ2-1 | TRBD2 | TRBV6-1 | NA | TGTGCCAGCAGTCCTGGACTAGCTTCCTACAATGAGCAGTTCTTC | CASSPGLASYNEQFF
TRBJ2-6 | NA | TRBV18 | NA | TGTGCCAGCTCACCACCGGGGGGGCGCGCCTCTGGGGCCAACGTCCTGACTTTC | CASSPPGGRASGANVLTF
TRBJ2-7 | NA | TRBV5-1 | NA | TGCGCCAGCAGCTTCCGAGGCGAGCAGTACTTC | CASSFRGEQYF
TRBJ2-7 | NA | TRBV27 | NA | TGTGCCAGCAGTCCAACCCGCTCCTACGAGCAGTACTTC | CASSPTRSYEQYF
TRBJ2-7 | NA | TRBV11-2 | NA | TGTGCCAGCAGCCTCGCCTCTAGCGCCTCCTACGAGCAGTACTTC | CASSLASSASYEQYF
TRBJ2-7 | NA | TRBV5-1 | NA | TGCGCCAGCAGCCCTGAGGACGGATCCTACGAGCAGTACTTC | CASSPEDGSYEQYF
TRBJ2-1 | TRBD2 | TRBV9 | NA | TGTGCCAGCAGCGTAGACAACGAAGCGGGAGGCTCCTACAATGAGCAGTTCTTC | CASSVDNEAGGSYNEQFF
TRBJ2-7 | NA | TRBV27 | NA | TGTGCCAGCAGTTTCTCGATAGGAGGTTTCTACGAGCAGTACTTC | CASSFSIGGFYEQYF
TRBJ2-7 | NA | TRBV6-5 | NA | TGTGCCAGCAGTTACTCGTCAGGAGACGAGCAGTACTTC | CASSYSSGDEQYF
TRBJ2-1 | TRBD2 | TRBV30 | once | TGTGCCTGGAGGGGGACTAGCGGGATGCTCAATGAGCAGTTCTTC | CAWRGTSGMLNEQFF
TRBJ2-7 | NA | TRBV10-3 | once | TGTGCCATCAGCGGTGACAGGAGCTACGAGCAGTACTTC | CAISGDRSYEQYF
TRBJ2-5 | NA | TRBV9 | NA | TGTGCCAGCAGCCCCTTAGGACGGGAAGAATATCAAGAGACCCAGTACTTC | CASSPLGREEYQETQYF
TRBJ1-1 | NA | TRBV7-9 | NA | TGTGCCAGCAGCTTAGGAGGTGGCCGGAACACTGAAGCTTTCTTT | CASSLGGGRNTEAFF
TRBJ1-4 | NA | TRBV28 | NA | TGTGCCAGCAGCCGTCAGGGATGGACTAATGAAAAACTGTTTTTT | CASSRQGWTNEKLFF
TRBJ2-7 | TRBD1 | TRBV27 | NA | TGTGCCAGCAGGGGACAGAACTACGAGCAGTACTTC | CASRGQNYEQYF
TRBJ2-7 | NA | TRBV7-9 | NA | TGTGCCAGCGGCCGGGGGACCTACGAGCAGTACTTC | CASGRGTYEQYF